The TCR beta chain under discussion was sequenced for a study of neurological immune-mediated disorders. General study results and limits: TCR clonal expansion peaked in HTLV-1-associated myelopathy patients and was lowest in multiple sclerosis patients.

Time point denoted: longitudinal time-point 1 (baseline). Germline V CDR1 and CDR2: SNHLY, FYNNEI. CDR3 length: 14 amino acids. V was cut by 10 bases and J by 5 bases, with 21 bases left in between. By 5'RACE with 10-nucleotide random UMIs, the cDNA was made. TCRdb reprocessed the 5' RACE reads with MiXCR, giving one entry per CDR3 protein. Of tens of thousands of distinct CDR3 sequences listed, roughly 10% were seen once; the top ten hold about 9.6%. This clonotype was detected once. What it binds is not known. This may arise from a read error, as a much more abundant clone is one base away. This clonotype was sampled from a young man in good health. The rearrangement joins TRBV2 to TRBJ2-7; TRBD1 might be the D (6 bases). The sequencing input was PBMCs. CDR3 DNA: TGTGCCAAGCAGTTGGGGGCTAGCCTCGACGAGCAGTACTTC. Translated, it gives CAKQLGASLDEQYF. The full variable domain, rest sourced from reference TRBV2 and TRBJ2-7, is EPEVTQTPSHQVTQMGQEVILRCVPISNHLYFYWYRQILGQKVEFLVSFYNNEISEKSEIFDDQFSVERPDGSNFTLKIRSTKLEDSAMYFCAKQLGASLDEQYFGPGTRLTVT.